Below, 16 T cell receptor beta chains from the same sample are listed, as sequenced in a study of blood T cell repertoires in COVID-19. Using immunoSEQ multiplex PCR, the repertoire was profiled, and TCRdb retains in-frame clones only, with some absent. The data contain 250,000 or so clones, over 75% of them seen just once; the ten biggest clones take up about 2.9%. Sequenced sample: PBMCs or T cells enriched from blood (not recorded which). The source is a middle-aged woman who had been exposed to COVID-19.

The V call is TRBV19, the J call TRBJ2-7, with 9 bases that match TRBD1. Germline loops: CDR1 LNHDA, CDR2 SQIVND (reference sequence). The CDR3 sequence is 16 residues long. Trimming at V came to 1 base and at J to 3 bases, leaving 7 bases not matched to a gene. CDR3 DNA: TGTGCCAGTAGTATAGCCCAGAGACAGGGGGTCTACGAGCAGTACTTC. Amino acids: CASSIAQRQGVYEQYF.

This chain joins TRBV3-1 (or the pseudogene TRBV3-2) and TRBJ1-1; TRBD1 aligns across 8 bases. The CDR3 spans 15 residues. Germline trimming cut 0 bases from V and 3 bases from J; bases unmatched to any gene: 3. CDR1 LGHDT and CDR2 YNNKEL come from the germline V gene (reference sequence). The CDR3 loop reads CASSQETGVHTEAFF. The CDR3 nucleotides are TGTGCCAGCAGCCAAGAGACAGGGGTACACACTGAAGCTTTCTTT.

V and J are TRBV4-3 and TRBJ2-1, with 9 bases lining up with TRBD2. This CDR3 has 16 amino acids. The germline gives CDR1 LGHNA, CDR2 YSLEER. V was clipped by 4 bases and J by 7 bases; unmatched bases: 11. CDR3 sequence (DNA): TGCGCCAGCAGCCCAGTAATGGCGGGGGGGAAGAATGAGCAGTTCTTC. The encoded protein is CASSPVMAGGKNEQFF.

CDR3 loop: CASSPQGLAGYEQYV. CDR3 DNA sequence: TGTGCCAGCAGTCCGCAGGGACTAGCGGGCTACGAGCAGTACGTC. V usage is TRBV28 and J usage is TRBJ2-7; 12 nucleotides agree with TRBD2. The junction had 5 bases not matched to a gene; V was cut back by 5 bases and J by 3 bases. The germline V gene encodes CDR1 MDHEN and CDR2 SYDVKM. The CDR3 totals 15 residues.

V and J are TRBV6-5 and TRBJ1-2; the match to TRBD1 covers 7 bases. Trimming took 5 bases from V and 4 from J; bases not matched to a gene: 4. Germline loops: CDR1 MNHEY, CDR2 SVGAGI. There are 13 residues in the CDR3. The CDR3 DNA sequence: TGTGCCAGCAGTAGGGGGCTAGGCTATGGCTACACCTTC. Its translation: CASSRGLGYGYTF.

This clone has more than one count but fewer than ten. The chain carries TRBV28 and TRBJ2-1; 11 bases match TRBD2. V shed 5 bases, J shed 4 bases, and the junction held 7 bases outside the gene matches. Germline assignment: CDR1 MDHEN and CDR2 SYDVKM. This CDR3 contains 16 residues. CDR3 loop: CASSKASGGWYNEQFF. CDR3 sequence (DNA): TGTGCCAGCAGTAAAGCTAGCGGGGGGTGGTACAATGAGCAGTTCTTC.

The chain combines TRBV7-8 with TRBJ2-1; D is possibly TRBD1 (5 bases). Per the germline V gene, CDR1 is SGHVS and CDR2 is FQNEAQ. V dropped 3 bases and J dropped 3 bases, with 12 bases sitting between them. The CDR3 runs 15 residues. DNA of the CDR3: TGTGCCAGCAGCTTCAGGGAACCCGTCTACAATGAGCAGTTCTTC. Encoded protein: CASSFREPVYNEQFF. The whole variable domain, remainder taken from reference TRBV7-8 and TRBJ2-1, is GAGVSQSPRYKVAKRGQDVALRCDPISGHVSLFWYQQALGQGPEFLTYFQNEAQLDKSGLPSDRFFAERPEGSVSTLKIQRTQQEDSAVYLCASSFREPVYNEQFFGPGTRLTVL.

Note on this clone: At one of its ends the junction is not consistent with the germline gene, which may arise from a read error. The chain has TRBV5-1 and TRBJ1-1; 7 bases align to TRBD1. Germline V CDR1 and CDR2: SGHRS, YFSETQ. The CDR3 loop spans 18 amino acids. CDR3 in DNA: TGTGCCAGCAGCCTGACAGGGCTACCCTTTTTGGTGAACACTGAAGCTTTCTTT. Its translation is CASSLTGLPFLVNTEAFF.

The J gene is TRBJ1-6, the V gene TRBV19; D gene uncertain. Per germline, CDR1 LNHDA and CDR2 SQIVND (reference sequence). The CDR3 loop spans 12 amino acids. V lost 5 bases, J lost 13 bases, and 12 bases lay in between. The CDR3 nucleotides are TGTGCCAGTAGTTATTTGACCGGGCCCCTCCACTTT. This gives the protein CASSYLTGPLHF.

In its sample, this clone was seen a few times. As DNA, the CDR3 is TGTGCCAGTAGTATCCCGGGACAGGGGACCTACGAGCAGTACTTC. This sequence encodes CASSIPGQGTYEQYF. This chain links TRBV19 with TRBJ2-7; TRBD1 matches at 10 bases. V gave up 3 bases and J gave up 2 bases; unmatched junction bases: 4. Looked up from germline, CDR1 is LNHDA and CDR2 is SQIVND (reference sequence). CDR3 size: 15 residues.

This clone was detected once. This sequence joins TRBV18 and TRBJ2-1; 8 bases align to TRBD2. CDR3 size: 14 residues. The junction had 7 bases not matched to a gene; V was cut back by 4 bases and J by 8 bases. CDR1 is KGHSH and CDR2 is LQKENI in the germline V gene. CDR3 bases: TGTGCCAGCTCACAGTCCCCTAGCGGGTATGAGCAGTTCTTC. Translation gives CASSQSPSGYEQFF.

The chain employs TRBV6-5 and TRBJ2-3; 8 bases line up with TRBD1. V was clipped by 1 base and J by 4 bases; unmatched bases: 7. CDR3 length equals 16 residues. CDR1 and CDR2 from the germline V gene are MNHEY and SVGAGI. CDR3 DNA: TGTGCCAGCAGTTACTTGTGGACAGGGAGGTCAGATACGCAGTATTTT. This encodes CASSYLWTGRSDTQYF.

To note about this clone: One end of the junction is discordant with germline, which a read error may explain. The chain couples TRBV19 to TRBJ2-7; TRBD2 is a possible D gene (6 bases). This CDR3 has 14 residues. From germline, CDR1 is LNHDA and CDR2 SQIVND (reference sequence). CDR3 sequence reads: CASSPRGGRYEQYF. In nucleotides, the CDR3 is TGTGCCAGTAGTCCCCGTGGAGGGAGGTACGAGCAGTACTTT.

The chain joins TRBV5-1 to TRBJ2-7; 7 positions match TRBD1. The CDR3 covers 14 residues. Germline CDR1 SGHRS, CDR2 YFSETQ. The ends lost 4 bases at V and 3 bases at J; junction bases unmatched: 7. The CDR3 DNA follows: TGCGCCAGCAGCCTAGACAGGGTGTTCTACGAGCAGTACTTC. It yields the protein CASSLDRVFYEQYF.

The gene calls are TRBV6-5 and TRBJ1-2; possibly TRBD1 for D (5 bases). In germline, CDR1 is MNHEY, CDR2 SVGAGI. There are 14 residues in the CDR3. V shed 7 bases and J shed 2 bases, with 14 bases lying between them. The CDR3: CASNAGTGNYGYTF. The CDR3 nucleotides are TGTGCCAGCAACGCCGGGACTGGGAACTATGGCTACACCTTC.

The chain combines TRBV30 with TRBJ1-2; tentatively, D is TRBD1 (5 bases). This CDR3 region has 14 residues. The germline gives CDR1 GTSNPN, CDR2 SVGIG (reference sequence). V lost 2 bases to trimming and J lost 3 bases, with 13 bases between them. CDR3 nucleotides: TGTGCCTGGAGTCGCGGACATATCGACTATGGCTACACCTTC. It translates to CAWSRGHIDYGYTF. Full variable domain (missing parts from reference TRBV30 and TRBJ1-2): SQTIHQWPATLVQPVGSPLSLECTVEGTSNPNLYWYRQAAGRGLQLLFYSVGIGQISSEVPQNLSASRPQDRQFILSSKKLLLSDSGFYLCAWSRGHIDYGYTFGSGTRLTVV.